The T cell receptor beta chain described here comes from a study of OX40 agonist ivuxolimab in advanced cancers. Overall study context: Each patient was given ivuxolimab into a vein every 2 weeks, at 0.01 to 10 mg/kg.

Overall study findings and caveats: Clonal expansion from baseline to week 6 occurred in both CD4+ and CD8+ T cells. CD8+ T cells averaged more expanded clones than CD4+.

Turning to this clone: No antigen is known for it.

The CDR3 has 15 residues. Germline loops: CDR1 MDHEN, CDR2 SYDVKM. V lost 2 bases and J 2 bases, leaving 11 bases between the germline ends. Peripheral blood came from all dose cohorts at three timepoints. Profiling relied on immunoSEQ multiplex PCR, and the TCRdb table lists in-frame clones only, not all of them. Of 9,500 to 15,000 clones listed, about three quarters are singletons. The sequence was collected from an adult with an advanced solid tumor such as melanoma, head and neck, liver or kidney cancer. Sequencing was performed on CD4+ or CD8+ T cells sorted from blood, taken in a trial of the OX40 agonist ivuxolimab. The chain recombines TRBV28 with TRBJ2-3; D ambiguous. CDR3 coding DNA: TGTGCCAGCAGTTTAGTCAACTCCAACACAGATACGCAGTATTTT. It yields the protein CASSLVNSNTDTQYF.